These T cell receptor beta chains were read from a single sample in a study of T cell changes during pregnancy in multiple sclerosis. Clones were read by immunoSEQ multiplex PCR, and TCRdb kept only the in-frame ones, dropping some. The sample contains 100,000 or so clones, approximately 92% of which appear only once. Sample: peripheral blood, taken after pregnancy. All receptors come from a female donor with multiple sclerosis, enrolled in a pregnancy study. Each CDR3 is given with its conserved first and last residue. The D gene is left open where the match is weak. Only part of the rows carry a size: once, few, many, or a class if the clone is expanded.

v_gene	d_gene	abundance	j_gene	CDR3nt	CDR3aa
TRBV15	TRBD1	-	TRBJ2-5	TGTGCCACCAGCAGGGGACAGGGTGGCGAGACCCAGTACTTC	CATSRGQGGETQYF
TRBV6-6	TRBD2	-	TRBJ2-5	TGTGCCACCCGGGGGGAGTTCATTGAGGAGACCCAGTACTTC	CATRGEFIEETQYF
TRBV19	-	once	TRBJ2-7	TGTGCCAGTTCCGGGACTCAGTACGAGCAGTACTTC	CASSGTQYEQYF
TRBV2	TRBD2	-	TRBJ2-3	TGTGCCAGCAGTGGGACTAGCGGGGGGACTCCCACAGATACGCAGTATTTT	CASSGTSGGTPTDTQYF
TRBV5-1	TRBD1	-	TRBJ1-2	TGCGCCAGCAGCGCAAATGGACAGGGGGCAGGGGGCTACACCTTC	CASSANGQGAGGYTF
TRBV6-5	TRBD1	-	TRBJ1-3	TGTGCCAGCAGTCCCACAGGACAGGCGGGAAACACCATATATTTT	CASSPTGQAGNTIYF
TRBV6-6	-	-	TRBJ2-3	TGTGCCAGCTGCCCCTTCCCAGGTAGCACAGATACGCAGTATTTT	CASCPFPGSTDTQYF
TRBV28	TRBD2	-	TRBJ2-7	TGTGCCAGCAGTACCATCTGGCGGGGGTCCTACGAGCAGTACTTC	CASSTIWRGSYEQYF
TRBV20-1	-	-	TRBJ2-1	TGCAGTGCTAGCGGTTACAATGAGCAGTTCTTC	CSASGYNEQFF
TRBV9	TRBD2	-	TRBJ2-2	TGTGCCAGCAGCGACTACAGCGGGGAAGTATCCGGGGAGCTGTTTTTT	CASSDYSGEVSGELFF
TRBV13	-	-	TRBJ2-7	TGTGCCAGCGGCACCCCGGGCAGGGGATCCTACGAGCAGTACTTC	CASGTPGRGSYEQYF
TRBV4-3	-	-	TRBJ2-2	TGCGCCAGCAGCCAAGTGCTAGCCGGGGAGCTGTTTTTT	CASSQVLAGELFF
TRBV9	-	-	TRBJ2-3	TGTGCCAGCAGCTCTAGTGGGGGACATTTCACAGATACGCAGTATTTT	CASSSSGGHFTDTQYF
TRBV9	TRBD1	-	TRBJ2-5	TGTGCCAGCAGCGTCGGGACAGTCCAAGAGACCCAGTACTTC	CASSVGTVQETQYF
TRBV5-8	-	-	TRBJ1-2	TGTGCCAGCAGCTTGCACAGACGATATGGCTACACCTTC	CASSLHRRYGYTF
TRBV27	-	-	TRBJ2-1	TGTGCCAGCAGTTCTAGATTCAATGAGCAGTTCTTC	CASSSRFNEQFF
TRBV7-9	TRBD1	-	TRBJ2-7	TGTGCCAGCAGCTTAGGTCGCGCGGACAGGGATTTCTACGAGCAGTACTTC	CASSLGRADRDFYEQYF
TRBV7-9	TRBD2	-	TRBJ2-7	TGTGCCAGCAGCTTAGAGCGGGGACTAGCGGGAAATTACGAGCAGTACTTC	CASSLERGLAGNYEQYF
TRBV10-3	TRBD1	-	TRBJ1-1	TGTGCCATCAGTTCCCTAGACAGGGTCGGCACTGAAGCTTTCTTT	CAISSLDRVGTEAFF
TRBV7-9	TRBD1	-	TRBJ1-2	TGTGCCAGCAGCTCGGGACAGGGGACGAACTATGGCTACACCTTC	CASSSGQGTNYGYTF
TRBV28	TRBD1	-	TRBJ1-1	TGTGCCAGCAGTTTTGACCGGGACAGGGAGGAGCACACTGAAGCTTTCTTT	CASSFDRDREEHTEAFF
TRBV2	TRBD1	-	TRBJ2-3	TGTGCCAGCAGTACGACTACAGGGGGGCCAGATACGCAGTATTTT	CASSTTTGGPDTQYF
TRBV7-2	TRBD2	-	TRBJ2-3	TGTGCCAGCAGCCCCGGGGTAGCGGGAGGTAGAGATACGCAGTATTTT	CASSPGVAGGRDTQYF
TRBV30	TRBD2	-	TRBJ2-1	TGTGCCTGGAGTGTAAAGGCGGGACTAGCGCTCAATGAGCAGTTCTTC	CAWSVKAGLALNEQFF
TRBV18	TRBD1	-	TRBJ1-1	TGTGCCAGCTCACCACGAACGGGTCGCGCAGGGGGCGCGAGCACTGAAGCTTTCTTT	CASSPRTGRAGGASTEAFF
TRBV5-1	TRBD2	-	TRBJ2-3	TGCGCCAGCAGCTTGGCGGGGCCGGGACTAGCGGGAACAGATACGCAGTATTTT	CASSLAGPGLAGTDTQYF
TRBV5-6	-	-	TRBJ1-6	TGTGCCAGCGGCCGATTTGGTTTCAGGGTTAATTCACCCCTCCACTTT	CASGRFGFRVNSPLHF
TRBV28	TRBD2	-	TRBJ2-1	TGTGCCAGCTGTCGGACTAGCGCAGGCAATGAGCAGTTCTTC	CASCRTSAGNEQFF
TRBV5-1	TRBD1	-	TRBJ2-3	TGCGCCAGCAGCTTAACCGGGACAGGGTTTAACGATACGCAGTATTTT	CASSLTGTGFNDTQYF
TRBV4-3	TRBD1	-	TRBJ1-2	TGCGCCAGCAGCCAAGATCAGGGGGCCGATACTCGCTATGGCTACACCTTC	CASSQDQGADTRYGYTF
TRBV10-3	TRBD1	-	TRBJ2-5	TGTGCCATCAGTCAGGGGGCCCAAGAGACCCAGTACTTC	CAISQGAQETQYF
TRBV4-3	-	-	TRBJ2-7	TGCGCCAGCAGCCAAGATCATCCAGCGGCCCCCACCTACGAGCAGTACTTC	CASSQDHPAAPTYEQYF
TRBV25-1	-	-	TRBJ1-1	TGTGCCAGCAGCAAAAGTGGGGACAAGAACACTGAAGCTTTCTTT	CASSKSGDKNTEAFF
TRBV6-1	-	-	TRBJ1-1	TGTGCCAGCAGTGAGCAGGGGAACACTGAAGCTTTCTTT	CASSEQGNTEAFF
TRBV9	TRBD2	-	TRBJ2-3	TGTGCCAGCAGCGTAGGGTCGGGGACTAGCGGGAGGGCCATGGATACGCAGTATTTT	CASSVGSGTSGRAMDTQYF
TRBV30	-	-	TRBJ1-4	TGTGCCTGGCTTGAGAGTGAAAAACTGTTTTTT	CAWLESEKLFF
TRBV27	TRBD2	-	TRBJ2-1	TGTGCCAGCATTGGAGCGGGAGCCCGATCCTACAATGAGCAGTTCTTC	CASIGAGARSYNEQFF
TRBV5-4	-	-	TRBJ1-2	TGTGCCAGCAGCTTGGGTGGGGCAGGGTGGATCGGGGGCTACACCTTC	CASSLGGAGWIGGYTF
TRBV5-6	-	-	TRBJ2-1	TGTGCCAGCAGCCCCCCCAGTGGGAGCACCAAAGGTGAGCAGTTCTTC	CASSPPSGSTKGEQFF
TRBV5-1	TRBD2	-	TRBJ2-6	TGCGCCAGCAGCTTGGGAGGACTAGCGGGGGTTGGGGCCAACGTCCTGACTTTC	CASSLGGLAGVGANVLTF
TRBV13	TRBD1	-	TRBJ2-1	TGTGCCAGCAGCTTTTTGGGACAGAACAATGAGCAGTTCTTC	CASSFLGQNNEQFF
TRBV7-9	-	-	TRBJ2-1	TGTGCCAGCAGCCTCGTAATGAGCTCCTACAATGAGCAGTTCTTC	CASSLVMSSYNEQFF
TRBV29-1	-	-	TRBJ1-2	TGCAGCACCGGGGCTAACTATGGCTACACCTTC	CSTGANYGYTF
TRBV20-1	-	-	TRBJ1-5	TGCAGTGCTACGGGGAATCAGCCCCAGCATTTT	CSATGNQPQHF
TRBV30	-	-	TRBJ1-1	TGTGCCTGGAGTGTACGAGGCAACACTGAAGCTTTCTTT	CAWSVRGNTEAFF
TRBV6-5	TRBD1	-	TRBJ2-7	TGTGCCAGCAGTCAGGTGGGACAGGGGAGCTACGAGCAGTACTTC	CASSQVGQGSYEQYF
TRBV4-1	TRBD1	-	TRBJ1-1	TGCGCCAGCAGTGGGATCGGGACAGGGGATACTGAAGCTTTCTTT	CASSGIGTGDTEAFF
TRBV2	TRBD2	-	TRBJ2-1	TGTGCCACCATAGCGGGAGTCCCCTACAATGAGCAGTTCTTC	CATIAGVPYNEQFF
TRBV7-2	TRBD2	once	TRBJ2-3	TGTGCCAGCAGCTATTTTCCTAGCGGGGTCACAGATACGCAGTATTTT	CASSYFPSGVTDTQYF
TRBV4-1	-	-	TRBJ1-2	TGCGCCAGCAGCCAAGATTCAGGGCAGGGCTATGGCTACACCTTC	CASSQDSGQGYGYTF
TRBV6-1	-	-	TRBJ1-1	TGTGCCAGCAGTGGAGGGGGGAACACTGAAGCTTTCTTT	CASSGGGNTEAFF
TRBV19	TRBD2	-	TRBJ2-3	TGTGCCAGTAGTAGAGGACTAGCGGGTTACACAGATACGCAGTATTTT	CASSRGLAGYTDTQYF
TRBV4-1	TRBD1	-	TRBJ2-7	TGCGCCAGCAGCCCGGGACAGGGGGTCCACGAGCAGTACTTC	CASSPGQGVHEQYF